A selection of T cell receptor beta chains follows, all from one sample in a study of T cell clusters in autoimmune cytopenias. After re-calling the multiplex PCR reads, TCRdb lists one entry per CDR3 protein, DNA absent. In all, the sample yields about 3,000 distinct CDR3 sequences. The same specimen was also included in a second study, on T cell repertoires in aging, cancer and after chemotherapy.

The sample taken for sequencing was peripheral blood. The receptors here all came from a human donor in good health. Both conserved end residues are part of each CDR3. Clone size is not always given. Where it is, it says once, few, many or a class for expanded clones.

v_gene,j_gene,abundance,CDR3aa
TRBV6-5,TRBJ1-1,medium-sized,CASSYSRHGVTEAFF
TRBV7-9,TRBJ2-3,NA,CASNRDRGTDTQYF
TRBV5-1,TRBJ1-4,NA,CASRDGRGDEKLFF
TRBV27,TRBJ1-1,medium-sized,CASRGTVGTEAFF
TRBV5-5,TRBJ2-1,large,CASSSGLAGGPNEQFF
TRBV19,TRBJ2-5,medium-sized,CATTWEETQYF
TRBV19,TRBJ1-5,NA,CASSIAGANQPQHF
TRBV30,TRBJ2-7,medium-sized,CAWSARPPTGAGEQYF
TRBV27,TRBJ2-2,medium-sized,CASSFGTGGPGELFF
TRBV30,TRBJ2-5,NA,CASSLRSGGGSQETQYF
TRBV6-1,TRBJ2-7,medium-sized,CAGRGRGTYEQYF
TRBV20-1,TRBJ1-4,medium-sized,CSARDTSGEKLFF
TRBV19,TRBJ1-5,NA,CASSMAQGGNQPQHF
TRBV11-1,TRBJ2-3,NA,CASSQGEGGRTDTQYF
TRBV12-3/TRBV12-4,TRBJ1-1,medium-sized,CASSSDLDSSSTEAFF
TRBV19,TRBJ2-2,medium-sized,CASSPGTGNTGELFF
TRBV19,TRBJ2-1,medium-sized,CASSPSFGTSGSYNEQFF
TRBV10-3,TRBJ2-7,medium-sized,CATKGGDMSYEQYF
TRBV15,TRBJ2-5,medium-sized,CATSRDHELETQYF
TRBV14,TRBJ2-6,medium-sized,CASSRGGSGANVLTF
TRBV5-1,TRBJ2-1,NA,CASRTSGGSYNEQFF
TRBV12-3/TRBV12-4,TRBJ2-6,medium-sized,CASSHGQVGANVLTF
TRBV5-6,TRBJ2-1,medium-sized,CASSPSGSSYNEQFF
TRBV5-1,TRBJ2-1,NA,CASSSGLAGGNEQFF
TRBV6-6,TRBJ1-5,medium-sized,CASSGGTGRNQPQHF
TRBV6-6,TRBJ2-1,medium-sized,CASSPPGYNEQFF
TRBV10-3,TRBJ2-5,NA,CAISEGGGVYQETQYF
TRBV10-3,TRBJ1-2,medium-sized,CAIRPQGGGYTF
TRBV19,TRBJ1-5,medium-sized,CASSNQGTNRQPQHF
TRBV5-1,TRBJ1-1,NA,CASSYGTTNTEAFF
TRBV10-3,TRBJ1-3,NA,CAISAQGASLGNTIYF
TRBV5-4,TRBJ2-1,medium-sized,CASSSDSRQFF
TRBV5-4,TRBJ1-2,medium-sized,CASRVAAQGGYTF
TRBV7-9,TRBJ1-2,NA,CASSLGGRELSGYTF
TRBV7-9,TRBJ2-3,medium-sized,CASSLAVGIADTQYF
TRBV7-2,TRBJ2-7,NA,CASSLRWAYEQYF
TRBV6-5,TRBJ1-3,medium-sized,CASSYARKGNTIYF
TRBV6-1,TRBJ2-2,medium-sized,CASGGAGGGTGELFF
TRBV7-9,TRBJ2-3,medium-sized,CASSLFRDTQYF
TRBV11-2,TRBJ2-5,NA,CASSLDLRGGETQYF
TRBV19,TRBJ2-7,medium-sized,CASTYGQGSEQYF
TRBV6-1,TRBJ2-1,medium-sized,CASSEPGQGAYNEQFF
TRBV12-3/TRBV12-4,TRBJ2-3,large,CASSLSSGTDTQYF
TRBV7-2,TRBJ1-1,NA,CASSSYRGGTEAFF
TRBV18,TRBJ1-4,medium-sized,CASSPRTVEGEKLFF
TRBV18,TRBJ2-3,medium-sized,CASSPSLGGAIDTQYF
TRBV19,TRBJ1-5,medium-sized,CASSIVWWGQGYDQPQHF
TRBV20-1,TRBJ2-7,NA,CSAEPLGTGEYEQYF
TRBV7-2,TRBJ2-5,NA,CASSSRGTGGRETQYF
TRBV6-6,TRBJ2-3,medium-sized,CASSYGGGTDTQYF
TRBV5-4,TRBJ1-1,medium-sized,CASSFGQGVTEAFF
TRBV5-5,TRBJ2-7,medium-sized,CASSLVPTNSYEQYF
TRBV28,TRBJ2-7,medium-sized,CASGDLAGGPRPYEQYF